Listed below are T cell receptor beta chains from one sample, sequenced in a study of CD8+CD57+ T cells in acquired aplastic anemia. Via MiXCR, TCRdb re-called the reads, giving one row per CDR3 protein. This table has some 190,000 distinct CDR3 sequences, approximately 45% appearing once. The sequenced sample consisted of sorted CD4+, CD8+, or CD8+CD57+ T cells (not recorded which) from PBMCs. The receptors come from a human donor in good health. Both conserved end residues are part of each CDR3. The D gene is left open where the match is weak. Size tells how often a clone was seen (once, few, many) or the class of an expanded clone, and some rows leave it out.

d_call,j_call,v_call,clone_size,cdr3_nt,cdr3_aa
NA,TRBJ2-5,TRBV6-1,many,TGTGCCAGCAGTGAAGGGGTGGGGGGAGAGACCCAGTACTTC,CASSEGVGGETQYF
NA,TRBJ2-5,TRBV10-3,NA,TGTGCCATCAGTGAGTCACGGGGGCGATCAATCCAAGAGACCCAGTACTTC,CAISESRGRSIQETQYF
NA,TRBJ1-3,TRBV15,many,TGTGCCACCAGCAGAGATACGAACACCATATATTTT,CATSRDTNTIYF
TRBD1,TRBJ1-1,TRBV20-1,NA,TGCAGTGCGCAGGGGGGAAATACTGAAGCTTTCTTT,CSAQGGNTEAFF
NA,TRBJ2-1,TRBV24-1,NA,TGTGCCACCAGTGCCCCGGCTGGGGGCCACAATGAGCAGTTCTTC,CATSAPAGGHNEQFF
TRBD2,TRBJ2-1,TRBV7-2,many,TGTGCCAGCAGCTTCTGGACTAGCGGGATTCGAAATGAGCAGTTCTTC,CASSFWTSGIRNEQFF
NA,TRBJ1-1,TRBV2,NA,TGTGCCAGCAATGGGCCAGACACTGAAGCTTTCTTT,CASNGPDTEAFF
TRBD2,TRBJ2-3,TRBV24-1,NA,TGTGCCATCAGTGAGTCATGGGCGGGAGACGAAGGAGATACGCAGTATTTT,CAISESWAGDEGDTQYF
NA,TRBJ2-3,TRBV10-3,NA,TGTGCCATCACCCGGGGCGGAGGAGATACGCAGTATTTT,CAITRGGGDTQYF
NA,TRBJ2-1,TRBV9,NA,TGTGCCAGCAGCCCTCAGGGGAAGAATGAGCAGTTCTTC,CASSPQGKNEQFF
NA,TRBJ1-1,TRBV12-3/TRBV12-4,many,TGTGCCAGCAGGGGATCAAAGAACACTGAAGCTTTCTTT,CASRGSKNTEAFF
NA,TRBJ2-3,TRBV4-1,NA,TGCGCCAGCAGCCAGGGGGCAGATACGCAGTATTTT,CASSQGADTQYF
NA,TRBJ2-5,TRBV12-3/TRBV12-4,many,TGTGCCAGCAGTCCGGGACCAGGAGTGGAGACCCAGTACTTC,CASSPGPGVETQYF
TRBD2,TRBJ2-7,TRBV19,many,TGTGCCAGTAGTAGGGGACTAGCCGGAGGCTACGAGCAGTACTTC,CASSRGLAGGYEQYF